The following is a TCR beta chain sequence with its context. It has no known antigen specificity. One base away there is no much larger clone; base qualities are not given. CDR1 and CDR2 (MNHEY, SMNVEV) derive from the germline V gene (reference sequence). The CDR3 sequence holds 18 residues, the cysteine and phenylalanine included. CDR3 DNA is the only sequence kept; it has 54 bases, read in frame from the first base. For this chain, trimming is 4 bases at the V end and 1 base at the J end, and the number of junction bases without a gene match is 13. High-throughput TCRbeta CDR3 sequencing of frozen genomic DNA was performed by immunoSEQ, including PCR amplification, mapping, bias correction and internal controls. As for how the authors treated the data: Only productive rearrangements were retained, and each unique TCRbeta sequence was defined by its CDR3 nucleotide sequence together with its V and J gene. Donor-reactive sequences required at least 5-fold expansion in CFSE-low cells versus unstimulated pre-transplant cells and at least 0.01% frequency. Minimum frequency thresholds were set for each subject based on the unstimulated sample with the lowest template count, ensuring at least 90% detection power. Jensen-Shannon divergence between the top 1000 TCRbeta sequences after and before transplant was used to measure repertoire turnover. Changes in detection of donor-reactive sequences were tested with two-sided Fisher's exact tests. Not all clones reach the TCRdb copy of this immuneACCESS table, which keeps in-frame sequences only. Checked studies attribute under half of the gap to unresolved V genes and leave the rest unexplained. D and trimming were read from the DNA, whereas the V and J calls and clone size are those reported in that table. Recorded for this sample are around 76,000 clones; 80% of them occurred a single time. Of the sample, approximately 0.81% is held by the ten largest clones.

Thawed unstimulated PBMCs were stained for CD3, CD4 and CD8 and FACS-sorted into CD3+CD4+ and CD3+CD8+ populations. All 8 studied subjects were randomized to withdrawal of immunosuppression. The Qiagen DNeasy Blood and Tissue Kit was used for isolation of genomic DNA. This specimen comes from a study of T cell clones after liver transplantation (dated by TCRdb to between 2018 and 2021). For the study in its entirety: The samples were obtained from ITN030ST, a randomized trial that attempted immunosuppression withdrawal within 2 years after liver transplantation. Blood samples were taken pre-transplant, pre-randomization before withdrawal, and post-randomization after full withdrawal or failed withdrawal. Three of the eight recipients were HCV-positive; the others were transplanted for non-autoimmune, non-viral indications. After a pre-transplant mixed lymphocyte reaction, TCRbeta sequencing was used to pinpoint donor-reactive T cell clones, which were subsequently tracked in post-transplant blood. The studied cohort comprised 8 liver transplant recipients, 3 classified as tolerant and 5 as non-tolerant. The subjects received no induction therapy and were kept on standard immunosuppression until randomization at 12-24 months post-transplant. Tolerance was defined as complete immunosuppression withdrawal for at least one year with no rise in liver enzymes beyond twice the upper limit of normal. As an antigen-independent comparator for donor-reactive sequences, third party-reactive TCRbeta sequences were also identified from pre-transplant MLRs.

Here is what the overall study found, with its caveats: Without allograft tissue specimens, donor-reactive T cells may have migrated into the graft rather than being deleted. In two subjects, low numbers of available donor cells limited the measurable donor-reactive repertoire. After accounting for repertoire turnover, donor-reactive detection was significantly reduced in 7 of 8 subjects for CD4 and 8 of 8 for CD8. In most of the 8 subjects, circulating donor-reactive CD4 TCRbeta sequences decreased significantly after transplant, regardless of tolerance or HCV status. Because of small, heterogeneous patient numbers and non-standardized post-transplant time points, the conclusions were only preliminary. The decline in donor-reactive sequences exceeded the decline in third party-reactive sequences, suggesting partial antigen-specific deletion that was unrelated to withdrawal success.

Here the sequenced sample was CD4+ T cells from blood, taken 12 months after liver transplant. This sequence uses TRBV27 and TRBJ2-7, and 10 junctional nucleotides match TRBD2. The receptor was isolated from a human patient who received a liver transplant. Following a transplant, some T lymphocytes may have been derived from the graft donor. The CDR3 reads as follows: CASSSTPGLADVSYEQYF. At the DNA level, the sequence is TGTGCCAGCAGTTCAACCCCTGGACTAGCGGACGTATCCTACGAGCAGTACTTC.